Below, 9 T cell receptor beta chains from the same sample are listed, as sequenced in a study of blood T cell repertoires in COVID-19. This table comes from immunoSEQ multiplex PCR, and its TCRdb copy is limited to in-frame clones, with some not included. The sample includes about 230,000 clones, 85% to 90% seen only once; the top ten take around 4%. Source material: PBMCs or T cells enriched from blood (not recorded which). These receptors originate from a woman in her 30s with acute COVID-19.

The rearrangement joins TRBV15 to TRBJ1-1; D is uncertain. The germline gives CDR1 LNHNV, CDR2 YYDKDF (reference sequence). The V end was cut by 5 bases, the J end by 0 bases, with 10 bases between. This CDR3 contains 14 residues. The CDR3 nucleotides read TGTGCCACCAGCGAAAATAGCATGAACACTGAAGCTTTCTTT. Translation: CATSENSMNTEAFF.

This clone was seen once. The J gene is TRBJ1-1, the V gene TRBV9; D unclear. CDR3 length: 16 amino acids. V was pared by 4 bases and J by 5 bases, with 21 bases between. CDR1 is SGDLS, CDR2 YYNGEE, per germline. The CDR3 sequence is CASSTQNTNTGTEAFF. The CDR3 DNA reads TGTGCCAGCAGCACCCAAAACACGAATACGGGGACTGAAGCTTTCTTT.

The V call is TRBV27, the J call TRBJ2-7; 12 bases line up with TRBD2. This CDR3 comprises 15 residues. Per the germline V gene, CDR1 is MNHEY and CDR2 is SMNVEV (reference sequence). Trimming took 5 bases from V and 5 from J; bases not matched to a gene: 7. CDR3 amino acids: CASSILAGGRHEQYF. CDR3 in DNA: TGTGCCAGCAGTATCCTAGCGGGGGGGCGACACGAGCAGTACTTC.

This clone occurred a few times. The chain combines TRBV6-4 with TRBJ2-1; TRBD2 matches 9 bases. Trimming took 5 bases from V and 0 from J; bases not matched to a gene: 2. The CDR3 runs to 15 residues. Germline lookup yields CDR1 MRHNA and CDR2 SNTAGT. The CDR3 nucleotides read TGTGCCAGCAGTTATAGCGGGAGCTCCTACAATGAGCAGTTCTTC. Protein: CASSYSGSSYNEQFF.

The chain joins TRBV5-6 to TRBJ2-3; 7 bases are shared with TRBD2. The germline V gene has CDR1 SGHDT and CDR2 YYEEEE. The CDR3 loop spans 15 amino acids. V trimming: 0 bases; J trimming: 6 bases; junction bases outside the gene matches: 7. The DNA for the CDR3 is TGTGCCAGCAGCTTGGGGACCCAACTAGCGGATACGCAGTATTTT. It is translated as CASSLGTQLADTQYF.

The genes are TRBV6-5 and TRBJ1-4; D unclear. Germline lookup yields CDR1 MNHEY and CDR2 SVGAGI. This CDR3 has 14 residues. The V and J ends lost 6 bases and 0 bases respectively, with 8 bases between them. In DNA, the CDR3 is TGTGCCAGCAGAACAGCTGCAACTAATGAAAAACTGTTTTTT. Translated, it gives CASRTAATNEKLFF.

The genes are TRBV24-1 and TRBJ2-2; no clear D. This CDR3 spans 14 amino acids. The germline gives CDR1 KGHDR, CDR2 SFDVKD. The V end lost 6 bases, the J end lost 1 base, and 8 bases lay between the germline ends. The CDR3 DNA reads as TGTGCCACCAGTCAGCGAGGGAACACCGGGGAGCTGTTTTTT. Its translation is CATSQRGNTGELFF.

The chain is built from TRBV19 and TRBJ1-2; 10 nucleotides align to TRBD1. V dropped 3 bases and J dropped 2; count of bases not matched to a gene: 9. Germline loops: CDR1 LNHDA, CDR2 SQIVND (reference sequence). This CDR3 region has 17 residues. As DNA, the CDR3 is TGTGCCAGTAGTATCATACCTCGGACAGGGGGAAACTATGGCTACACCTTC. This codes for CASSIIPRTGGNYGYTF.

This chain joins TRBV11-2 and TRBJ1-1; D unclear. CDR1 is SGHAT, CDR2 FQNNGV, per germline. The length of the CDR3 is 10 residues. V gave up 5 bases and J gave up 4 bases, with 2 bases separating them. CDR3 coding DNA: TGTGCCAGCAGCCTCACTGAAGCTTTCTTT. Translating it yields CASSLTEAFF.